A single sample is the source of the 2 T cell receptor beta chains below, sequenced in a study of shared clonotypes between healthy human individuals. Clones were read by immunoSEQ multiplex PCR, and TCRdb kept only the in-frame ones, dropping some. This sample has 2 million or so clones, with about 95% found just once. Naive CD8 populations comprised CD45RO-negative cells positively selected for CCR7, excluding terminally differentiated effector memory CD45RA+ cells. What was sequenced was naive CD8+ T cells sorted from blood. Every receptor here comes from a man aged 18-30 years in good health.

The V call is TRBV19, the J call TRBJ2-7; 11 bases map to TRBD1. Germline CDR1 LNHDA, CDR2 SQIVND (reference sequence). This CDR3 region has 14 residues. V gave up 7 bases and J gave up 4 bases; unmatched junction bases: 6. In nucleotides, the CDR3 is TGTGCCAGTACCTCCGGGACAGGGGGGTACGAGCAGTACTTC. It codes for CASTSGTGGYEQYF.

The V and J genes are TRBV7-6 and TRBJ2-1, with TRBD2 identical over 12 bases. The germline V gene encodes CDR1 SGHVS and CDR2 FNYEAQ. V shed 5 bases, J shed 0 bases, and the junction held 2 bases outside the gene matches. The CDR3 extends over 16 amino acids. The CDR3 DNA follows: TGTGCCAGCAGCCCGACTAGCGGGAGCTCCTACAATGAGCAGTTCTTC. Protein: CASSPTSGSSYNEQFF.